The 7 T cell receptor beta chains below were found in one sample sequenced in a study of CD8 T cells in Susac syndrome. The authors reverse transcribed roughly 0.5 to 1 ug RNA with random hexamers. A single record per CDR3 protein comes from TCRdb applying MiXCR to the immunoSEQ multiplex PCR reads. The sample carries around 280,000 distinct CDR3 sequences, about 90% recorded once. The sample was CD4+ T cells from PBMCs. The receptor source for this set is a human donor with multiple sclerosis.

This chain connects TRBV29-1 to TRBJ2-1; D ambiguous. V was cut by 5 bases and J by 8 bases, with 13 bases left in between. Per germline, CDR1 SQVTM and CDR2 ANQGSEA. The CDR3 consists of 12 residues. CDR3 loop: CSVPLWNHEQFF. The CDR3 coding sequence is TGCAGCGTTCCTCTGTGGAACCATGAGCAGTTCTTC.

The genes are TRBV7-2 and TRBJ2-7; 10 positions match TRBD2. Germline CDR1 reads SGHTA; CDR2 reads FQGNSA. Trimming cost V 5 bases and J 2 bases; bases outside gene matches: 6. This CDR3 is built from 15 residues. The CDR3 DNA follows: TGTGCCAGCAGCGGAACACTAGCGGGAACCTACGAGCAGTACTTC. Encoded protein: CASSGTLAGTYEQYF.

This clonotype was recorded once. J is TRBJ2-7 and V is TRBV6-5, with 8 bases matching TRBD1. V trimming: 6 bases; J trimming: 1 base; junction bases outside the gene matches: 8. From germline, CDR1 is MNHEY and CDR2 SVGAGI. The CDR3 spans 15 residues. The CDR3 here is CASSPGTGASYEQYF. The CDR3 nucleotides are TGTGCCAGCAGCCCCGGGACAGGAGCATCCTACGAGCAGTACTTC.

V usage is TRBV18 and J usage is TRBJ2-5; tentative D call: TRBD1 (6 bases). Looked up from germline, CDR1 is KGHSH and CDR2 is LQKENI. The CDR3 runs to 14 residues. The ends were cut back, 4 bases at V and 5 bases at J, with 14 bases in the middle. CDR3 amino acids: CASSHTGQGETQYF. CDR3 coding DNA: TGTGCCAGCTCACACACCGGTCAGGGGGAGACCCAGTACTTC. Looking up the rest from reference TRBV18 and TRBJ2-5 gives the full variable domain: NAGVMQNPRHLVRRRGQEARLRCSPMKGHSHVYWYRQLPEEGLKFMVYLQKENIIDESGMPKERFSAEFPKEGPSILRIQQVVRGDSAAYFCASSHTGQGETQYFGPGTRLLVL.

The CDR3 reads CASSLEVGEVYF. DNA for the CDR3: TGTGCCAGCAGCCTCGAGGTGGGAGAAGTGTATTTT. The V call is TRBV4-2, the J call TRBJ2-3, with a tentative D call TRBD2 (5 bases). The CDR3 runs 12 residues. V dropped 4 bases and J dropped 14 bases, with 16 bases sitting between them. Looked up from germline, CDR1 is LGHNA and CDR2 is YNFKEQ.

The J gene is TRBJ1-5, the V gene TRBV19, with 11 bases lining up with TRBD1. The length of the CDR3 is 14 residues. CDR1 and CDR2 (germline): LNHDA, SQIVND (reference sequence). The ends lost 7 bases at V and 3 bases at J; junction bases unmatched: 2. The CDR3 protein is CASKGQGDNQPQHF. The CDR3 DNA reads as TGTGCCAGTAAGGGACAGGGGGACAATCAGCCCCAGCATTTT.

The V gene is TRBV6-5, the J gene TRBJ2-3; weak D call: TRBD1 (5 bases). Per the germline V gene, CDR1 is MNHEY and CDR2 is SVGAGI. V was cut by 6 bases and J by 6 bases, with 16 bases left in between. CDR3 length: 14 amino acids. CDR3 loop: CASRLDSSRDTQYF. CDR3 in DNA: TGTGCCAGCAGACTCGACAGTAGCCGGGATACGCAGTATTTT.